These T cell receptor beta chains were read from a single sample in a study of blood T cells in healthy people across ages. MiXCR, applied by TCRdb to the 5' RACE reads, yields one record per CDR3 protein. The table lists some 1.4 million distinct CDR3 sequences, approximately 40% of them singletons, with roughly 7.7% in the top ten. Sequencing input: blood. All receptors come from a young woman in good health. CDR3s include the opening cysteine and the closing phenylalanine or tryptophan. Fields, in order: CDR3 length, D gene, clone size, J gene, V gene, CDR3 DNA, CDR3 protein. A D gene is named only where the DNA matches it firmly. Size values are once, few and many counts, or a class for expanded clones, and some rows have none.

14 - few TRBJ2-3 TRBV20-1 TGCAGTGCTAGGCGCGGGAACCCCACAGATACGCAGTATTTT CSARRGNPTDTQYF
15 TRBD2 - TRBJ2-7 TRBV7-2 TGTGCCAGCAGCCCCGGAGGCCTAGCGGGTAATGAGCAGTACTTC CASSPGGLAGNEQYF
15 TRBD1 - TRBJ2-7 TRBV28 TGTGCCAGCATCCAGGACGACAGGGCCTCCTACGAGCAGTACTTC CASIQDDRASYEQYF
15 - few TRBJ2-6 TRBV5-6 TGTGCCAGCAGCATCCACAGGGCTGGGGCCAACGTCCTGACTTTC CASSIHRAGANVLTF
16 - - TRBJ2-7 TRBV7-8 TGTGCCAGCAGCTTAGTAGGGCGGGACCTCTCCTACGAGCAGTACTTC CASSLVGRDLSYEQYF
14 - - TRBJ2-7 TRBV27 TGTGCCAGCAGTTGGGGGCCGGGTACCTACGAGCAGTACTTC CASSWGPGTYEQYF
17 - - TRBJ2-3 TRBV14 TGTGCCAGCAGCCAAATGCTAGGAGTTAAGGGCACAGATACGCAGTATTTT CASSQMLGVKGTDTQYF
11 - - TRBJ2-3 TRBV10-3 TGTGCCATCCGTGGGTCGGGTACGCAGTATTTT CAIRGSGTQYF
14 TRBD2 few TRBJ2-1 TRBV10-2 TGCGCCAGCACTGCTAGCGGGGGGTTCAATGAGCAGTTCTTC CASTASGGFNEQFF
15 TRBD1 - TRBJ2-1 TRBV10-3 TGTGCCATCAGTGGTTCCGACAGGGCGGGTGAGACCCAGTTCTTC CAISGSDRAGETQFF
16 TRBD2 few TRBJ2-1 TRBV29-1 TGCAGCATCCAAGGGGTAGCGGGGGATCGGTACAATGAGCAGTTCTTC CSIQGVAGDRYNEQFF
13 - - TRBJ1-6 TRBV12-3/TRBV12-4 TGTGCCAGCAGTCTCATGAATAATTCACCCCTCCACTTT CASSLMNNSPLHF
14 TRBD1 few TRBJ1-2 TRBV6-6 TGTGCCAGCAGTTTCGGACAGGCCGACTATGGCTACACCTTC CASSFGQADYGYTF
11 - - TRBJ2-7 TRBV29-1 TGCAGCGGACAAGCCTACAATGAGCAGTACTTC CSGQAYNEQYF
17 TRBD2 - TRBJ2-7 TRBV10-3 TGTGCCATCAGTGAGTCTCGGGCTAGCGGGAACTCCTACGAGCAGTACTTC CAISESRASGNSYEQYF
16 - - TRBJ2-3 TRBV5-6 TGTGCCAGCAGCTTTTACGACAGGCAGGGCACAGATACGCAGTATTTT CASSFYDRQGTDTQYF
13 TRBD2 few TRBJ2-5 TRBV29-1 TGCAGCGGCACGGGACTAGCACAAGAGACCCAGTACTTC CSGTGLAQETQYF
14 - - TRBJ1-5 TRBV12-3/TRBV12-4 TGTGCCAGCAGTCCGGGCCCTCTAGTCCTGCCCCAGCATTTT CASSPGPLVLPQHF
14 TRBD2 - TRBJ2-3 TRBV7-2 TGTGCCAGCAGCTTCCGGCTAGCGGACGATACGCAGTATTTT CASSFRLADDTQYF
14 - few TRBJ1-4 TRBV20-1 TGCAGTGCTAGTCAGACAGCAACTAATGAAAAACTGTTTTTT CSASQTATNEKLFF
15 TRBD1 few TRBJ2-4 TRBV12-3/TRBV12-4 TGTGCCAGCAGCCTCTCCCGGGACAGGAAAAACATTCAGTACTTC CASSLSRDRKNIQYF
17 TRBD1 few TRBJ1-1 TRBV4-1 TGCGCCAGCAGCCCCCGACAGGGGCCCCAGATAGATGGGGAAGCTTTCTTT CASSPRQGPQIDGEAFF
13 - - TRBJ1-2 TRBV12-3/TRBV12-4 TGTGCCAGCAGTTACCGGGGTACCTATGGCTACACCTTC CASSYRGTYGYTF
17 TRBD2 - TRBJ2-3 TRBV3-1 TGTGCCAGCAGCCAAGATTCAAGCGGGGGGGCAGGAGATACGCAGTATTTT CASSQDSSGGAGDTQYF
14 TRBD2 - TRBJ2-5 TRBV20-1 TGCAGTGCATGGGGGACTAGCGGAAACCTGCCCCAGTACTTC CSAWGTSGNLPQYF
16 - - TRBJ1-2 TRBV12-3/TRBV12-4 TGTGCCAGCAGTTTTGGGGGGCTGCAGTTTAGGGATGGCTACACCTTC CASSFGGLQFRDGYTF
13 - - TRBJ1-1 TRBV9 TGTGCCAGCAGCAATACAGGGTACACTGAAGCTTTCTTT CASSNTGYTEAFF
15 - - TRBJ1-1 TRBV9 TGTGCCAGCAGCGTAGTCGGGCAGCCTAACACTGAAGCTTTCTTT CASSVVGQPNTEAFF
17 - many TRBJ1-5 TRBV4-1 TGCGCCAGCAGCCAAGGACCCCTGACTGATAGCAATCAGCCCCAGCATTTT CASSQGPLTDSNQPQHF
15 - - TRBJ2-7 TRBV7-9 TGTGCCAGCAGCTTACAGACACTCAACTACAATGAGCAGTACTTC CASSLQTLNYNEQYF
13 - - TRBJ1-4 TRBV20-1 TGCAGTGCTAGCAGGGGAGGGAGTGAAAAACTGTTTTTT CSASRGGSEKLFF
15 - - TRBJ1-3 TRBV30 TGTGCCTGGGGGGGACGGCTGCACTCTGGAAACACCATATATTTT CAWGGRLHSGNTIYF
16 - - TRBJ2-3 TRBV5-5 TGTGCCAGCAGCTTGTATCCGGACACTTTGGCAGATACGCAGTATTTT CASSLYPDTLADTQYF
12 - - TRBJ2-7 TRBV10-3 TGTGCCGTCTCGTCGGGGTCCTACGAGCAGTACTTC CAVSSGSYEQYF
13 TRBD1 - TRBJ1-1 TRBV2 TGTGCCAGCAGGGTTTACAGACAGGGTAGAGCTTTCTTT CASRVYRQGRAFF
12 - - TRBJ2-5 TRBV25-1 TGTGCCAGCAGTGAAACAGGGAGTACCCAGTACTTC CASSETGSTQYF
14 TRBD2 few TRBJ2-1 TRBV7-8 TGTGCCAGCAGCGTGCTACTAGCGGGACATGAGCAGTTCTTC CASSVLLAGHEQFF
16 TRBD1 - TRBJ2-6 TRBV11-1 TGTGCCAGCAGCTTAAACGACAGGGCTGGGGCCAACGTCCTGACTTTC CASSLNDRAGANVLTF
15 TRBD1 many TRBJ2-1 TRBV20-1 TGCAGTGCTAGAGATCCCAGGGGGATGGAAAATGAGCAGTTCTTC CSARDPRGMENEQFF
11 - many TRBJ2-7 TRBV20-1 TGCAGTGCTAGAGATCTATACGAGCAGTACTTC CSARDLYEQYF
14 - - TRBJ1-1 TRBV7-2 TGTGCCAGCAGCTTAGGTAATTCGAACACTGAAGCTTTCTTT CASSLGNSNTEAFF
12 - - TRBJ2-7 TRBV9 TGTGCCAGCAGCGTAGAACAGAACGAGCAGTACTTC CASSVEQNEQYF
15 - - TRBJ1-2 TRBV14 TGTGCCAGCAGCCAAGGAGGGACGGTATCCTATGGCTACACCTTC CASSQGGTVSYGYTF
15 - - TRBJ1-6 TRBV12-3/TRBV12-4 TGTGCCAGCAAAATAGGAGGGTCCTCTAATTCACCCCTCCACTTT CASKIGGSSNSPLHF
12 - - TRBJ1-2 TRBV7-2 TGTGCCAGCAGCTTAGGGTGGGGGGAAAGCACCTTC CASSLGWGESTF
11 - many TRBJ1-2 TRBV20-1 TGCAGTGCTAGCTTGGAAAGCGGCTACACCTTC CSASLESGYTF
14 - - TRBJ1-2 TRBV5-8 TGTGCCAGTAGTCACGGTGGCATCGACTATGGCTACACCTTC CASSHGGIDYGYTF
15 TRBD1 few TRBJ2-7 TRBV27 TGTGCCAGCAGTCCAGGGGGCGATTCGTCCTACGAGCAGTACTTC CASSPGGDSSYEQYF
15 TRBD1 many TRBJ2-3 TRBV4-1 TGCGCCAGCAGCCAAGCGGGACAGGGCGGGGATACGCAGTATTTT CASSQAGQGGDTQYF
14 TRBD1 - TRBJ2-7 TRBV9 TGTGCCAGCCCATGGACAGGGGTCGGCGACGAGCAGTACTTC CASPWTGVGDEQYF
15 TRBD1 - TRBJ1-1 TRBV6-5 TGTGCCAGCAGTTACGGGACAGGGATAGTCACTGAAGCTTTCTTT CASSYGTGIVTEAFF
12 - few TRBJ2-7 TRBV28 TGTGCCAGCAGGCCCGTGGGCTACGAGCAGTACTTC CASRPVGYEQYF
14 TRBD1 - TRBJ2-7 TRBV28 TGTGCCAGCAGTTTACTCGGGACAGGAGACGAGCAGTACTTC CASSLLGTGDEQYF
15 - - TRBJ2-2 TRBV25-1 TGTGCCACCGCCGGTTTGGGAAGGAACACCGGGGAGCTGTTTTTT CATAGLGRNTGELFF
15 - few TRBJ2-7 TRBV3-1 TGTGCCAGCAGCTTAGGCGCGGGGCCAGCCTACGAGCAGTACTTC CASSLGAGPAYEQYF
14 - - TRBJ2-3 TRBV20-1 TGCAGTGCCCCCCAGCGGGTTGGCACAGATACGCAGTATTTT CSAPQRVGTDTQYF
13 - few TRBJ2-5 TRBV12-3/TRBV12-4 TGTGCCAGCAGTTTGTACGTGGGCGAGACCCAGTACTTC CASSLYVGETQYF